These T cell receptor beta chains were read from a single sample in a study of blood T cell repertoires in COVID-19. The protocol was immunoSEQ multiplex PCR, while the TCRdb copy is restricted to in-frame clones and leaves out a portion. The sample lists more than 150,000 clones, around 87% occurring once. Sample: peripheral blood. Every receptor here comes from a man aged 18 to 29 with acute or convalescent COVID-19. CDR3s include the opening cysteine and the closing phenylalanine or tryptophan. The D gene is left open where the match is weak. Clone size is shown for a subset of rows, as once, few, many or a class of expanded clone.

cdr3_nt cdr3_aa d_call j_call v_call clone_size cdr3_length
TGTGCCAGCGGGACAGGGGGCGCCGGGGAGCTGTTTTTT CASGTGGAGELFF TRBD1 TRBJ2-2 TRBV6-5 many 13
TGTGCCAGCAGCCCGACAGGGGCGCTAACAGATACGCAGTATTTT CASSPTGALTDTQYF TRBD1 TRBJ2-3 TRBV27 NA 15
TGCGCCAGCAGCCTTTACAATGAGCAGTTCTTC CASSLYNEQFF NA TRBJ2-1 TRBV5-1 NA 11
TGTGCCAGCAGTGAGGGACATACGACGAACACTGAAGCTTTCTTT CASSEGHTTNTEAFF NA TRBJ1-1 TRBV2 NA 15
TGTGCCAGCAGTGAGGGGCGAGGGGGCACTGAAGCTTTCTTT CASSEGRGGTEAFF NA TRBJ1-1 TRBV2 NA 14
TGTGCCAGCAGCAATCCCAGGTTCTATGGCTACACCTTC CASSNPRFYGYTF NA TRBJ1-2 TRBV5-6 NA 13
TGCGCCAGCAGCTTGGGGCAGGGGGCTCGAGGCTACACCTTC CASSLGQGARGYTF TRBD1 TRBJ1-2 TRBV5-1 few 14
TGTGCCAGCAGTTTATCGGGACAGCCCTACAATGAGCAGTTCTTC CASSLSGQPYNEQFF TRBD1 TRBJ2-1 TRBV27 NA 15
TGTGCCAGCAGCGTAGTATCTGGGGCCAACGTCCTGACTTTC CASSVVSGANVLTF NA TRBJ2-6 TRBV9 few 14
TGTGCCTGTAACAGGGTCCTAGCCAAAAACATTCAGTACTTC CACNRVLAKNIQYF NA TRBJ2-4 TRBV30 NA 14
TGCGCCAGCAGCTACGCGAGAGAAAAACTGTTTTTT CASSYAREKLFF NA TRBJ1-4 TRBV4-1 NA 12
TGTGCCAGCAGATGGACCACCACAGGGCGTGAGACCCAGTACTTC CASRWTTTGRETQYF NA TRBJ2-5 TRBV11-2 NA 15
TGCGCCAGCAGTCCCGGGGGAGCACGCGGGAATGAGCAGTTCTTC CASSPGGARGNEQFF NA TRBJ2-1 TRBV10-1 NA 15
TGTGCCAGCACCCGACGGACAGGAGCCAATCAGCCCCAGCATTTT CASTRRTGANQPQHF TRBD1 TRBJ1-5 TRBV2 few 15
TGTGCCAGCAGCTTAGTAAGGGGGCATGGCTACACCTTC CASSLVRGHGYTF TRBD1 TRBJ1-2 TRBV7-9 NA 13
TGTGCCAGCAGTGACGGCGACAGTAACTATGGCTACACCTTC CASSDGDSNYGYTF NA TRBJ1-2 TRBV6-4 NA 14
TGCGCCAGCAGCTTGGTACAGGGAGGGAATGGCTACACCTTC CASSLVQGGNGYTF NA TRBJ1-2 TRBV5-1 NA 14
TGTGCCAGCAGCCATCCCGGGGACAGGGTCTCTGGGGCCAACGTCCTGACTTTC CASSHPGDRVSGANVLTF TRBD1 TRBJ2-6 TRBV3-1/TRBV3-2 NA 18
TGTGCCAGCAGTTCCCGCGGTTCCACCGGTTCCTACAATGAGCAGTTCTTC CASSSRGSTGSYNEQFF NA TRBJ2-1 TRBV28 NA 17
TGCGCCAGCAGCCAACGGACAGGGCGAAAGGAGGGAGGCTACACCTTC CASSQRTGRKEGGYTF TRBD1 TRBJ1-2 TRBV5-1 NA 16
TGCGCCAGCAGCCAGCCGGACAGGGGGAATGAAAAACTGTTTTTT CASSQPDRGNEKLFF TRBD1 TRBJ1-4 TRBV5-1 NA 15
TGTGCCAGCAGCCTCCGGACAGGGGGAGATAATACTGAAGCTTTCTTT CASSLRTGGDNTEAFF TRBD1 TRBJ1-1 TRBV11-2 NA 16
TGTGCCAGCAGCTTAAGACAGGGAGAGTCCTACAATGAGCAGTTCTTC CASSLRQGESYNEQFF TRBD1 TRBJ2-1 TRBV7-9 few 16
TGCAGCGTTGAAGATCGGGACAGGGCCCCGGGCGAGCAGTACTTC CSVEDRDRAPGEQYF TRBD1 TRBJ2-7 TRBV29-1 once 15
TGTGCCAGCAGTGTTCGACAGGGGGTAATGAACACTGAAGCTTTCTTT CASSVRQGVMNTEAFF TRBD1 TRBJ1-1 TRBV6-1 NA 16
TGTGCCTGGAGTCCCGGGACAGGGGGAGGTCAGCCCCAGCATTTT CAWSPGTGGGQPQHF TRBD1 TRBJ1-5 TRBV30 NA 15
TGTGCCAGCAGTTACTCTCCTAGCGGGGGGGCGGATGAGCAGTTCTTC CASSYSPSGGADEQFF TRBD2 TRBJ2-1 TRBV6-5 NA 16
TGTGCCAGCAGTTTATCTTCCCTGGACAGGGGGCTGGAGACCCAGTACTTC CASSLSSLDRGLETQYF TRBD1 TRBJ2-5 TRBV27 NA 17
TGCGCCAGCAGTCACCCTGAGAGCGGGGGGGACTACAATGAGCAGTTCTTC CASSHPESGGDYNEQFF TRBD2 TRBJ2-1 TRBV23-1 NA 17
TGTGCCAGCAGCCCCTCTTGGGCGGGACAGGGGGCTGTTCAGCCCCAGCATTTT CASSPSWAGQGAVQPQHF TRBD1 TRBJ1-5 TRBV3-1/TRBV3-2 NA 18
TGCGCCAGCAGTGAGTGGAGGGGGCGCGGCCACACAGATACGCAGTATTTT CASSEWRGRGHTDTQYF NA TRBJ2-3 TRBV10-1 NA 17
TGTGCCAGCAGTGCCTCCTCCAGTGTTAATACGCAGTATTTT CASSASSSVNTQYF NA TRBJ2-3 TRBV27 once 14
TGTGCCAGCCAGTCAGGGGTCTATAATTCACCCCTCCACTTT CASQSGVYNSPLHF NA TRBJ1-6 TRBV14 NA 14
TGTGCCAGCAGTTCGGTCGCAACTAATGAAAAACTGTTTTTT CASSSVATNEKLFF NA TRBJ1-4 TRBV6-5 NA 14
TGTGCCAGTAGTAAAACAAGGAACACTGAAGCTTTCTTT CASSKTRNTEAFF NA TRBJ1-1 TRBV19 NA 13
TGTGCCTGGAGTAGAGGGTTTAGGGACACTGAAGCTTTCTTT CAWSRGFRDTEAFF NA TRBJ1-1 TRBV30 NA 14
TGTGCCAGCCAGGGAATCGGGGAGACCCAGTACTTC CASQGIGETQYF NA TRBJ2-5 TRBV19 NA 12
TGTGCCAGCAGCCCCTACCGGACTATCACAGATACGCAGTATTTT CASSPYRTITDTQYF NA TRBJ2-3 TRBV7-6 few 15
TGTGCCACCAGTGTCGCCGGCTCCTACAATGAGCAGTTCTTC CATSVAGSYNEQFF NA TRBJ2-1 TRBV24-1 NA 14
TGTGCCAGCAGCACAGAGTATAGCAATCAGCCCCAGCATTTT CASSTEYSNQPQHF NA TRBJ1-5 TRBV28 once 14
TGTGCCAGCAGCCCGCGGGACTACACAGATACGCAGTATTTT CASSPRDYTDTQYF TRBD2 TRBJ2-3 TRBV7-8 NA 14
TGTGCCAGTAGTACTTCCGGGACAGGCTTCCATCAGCCCCAGCATTTT CASSTSGTGFHQPQHF TRBD1 TRBJ1-5 TRBV19 NA 16
TGTGCCAGCAGCCAAGGTGCGGGGGTCGCCACTGAAGCTTTCTTT CASSQGAGVATEAFF NA TRBJ1-1 TRBV3-1/TRBV3-2 NA 15
TGCGCCAGCAGTTTGGGGCAGAATGGCTACACCTTC CASSLGQNGYTF NA TRBJ1-2 TRBV5-1 NA 12
TGCGCCAGCAGCCAAGAGGGCGGGGAAACCGGGGAGCTGTTTTTT CASSQEGGETGELFF NA TRBJ2-2 TRBV4-1 NA 15
TGTGCCAGCAGCCCCAGTGGGGGGGGAACGCTTAATCAGCCCCAGCATTTT CASSPSGGGTLNQPQHF NA TRBJ1-5 TRBV7-3 NA 17
TGTGCCAGTAGCCCCGACAGGGGAATCAACGAGCAGTACTTC CASSPDRGINEQYF TRBD1 TRBJ2-7 TRBV19 NA 14
TGCGCCAGCAGCACGGACAGGGGGCGCTTCGACACCGGGGAGCTGTTTTTT CASSTDRGRFDTGELFF TRBD1 TRBJ2-2 TRBV5-1 few 17
TGTGCCAGCAGTGAGAGGACAGGGGGCTCCTCTGGGGCCAACGTCCTGACTTTC CASSERTGGSSGANVLTF TRBD1 TRBJ2-6 TRBV6-4 NA 18
TGTGCCAGCAGTCCGACAGAGAACACTGAAGCTTTCTTT CASSPTENTEAFF NA TRBJ1-1 TRBV3-1/TRBV3-2 NA 13
TGTGCCAGCAGTGAGGGGCAGGGTAATGAAAAACTGTTTTTT CASSEGQGNEKLFF NA TRBJ1-4 TRBV6-1 once 14
TGTGCCTGGAGTGATGGGGCCGCTTCCTACGAGCAGTACTTC CAWSDGAASYEQYF NA TRBJ2-7 TRBV30 NA 14
TGTGCCAGCAGTCCCCTAGCGGGGGTCACCTACGAGCAGTACTTC CASSPLAGVTYEQYF TRBD2 TRBJ2-7 TRBV27 NA 15
TGTGCCATCAGTGAGTTGGACAGGGGGCTCGGAGATACGCAGTATTTT CAISELDRGLGDTQYF TRBD1 TRBJ2-3 TRBV10-3 NA 16
TGCAGCGTTGTTACAGGGGTGGAGGGTCATGGCTACACCTTC CSVVTGVEGHGYTF TRBD1 TRBJ1-2 TRBV29-1 NA 14
TGTGCCAGTAGGCGACAGAGCTCAACTAATGAAAAACTGTTTTTT CASRRQSSTNEKLFF NA TRBJ1-4 TRBV19 NA 15